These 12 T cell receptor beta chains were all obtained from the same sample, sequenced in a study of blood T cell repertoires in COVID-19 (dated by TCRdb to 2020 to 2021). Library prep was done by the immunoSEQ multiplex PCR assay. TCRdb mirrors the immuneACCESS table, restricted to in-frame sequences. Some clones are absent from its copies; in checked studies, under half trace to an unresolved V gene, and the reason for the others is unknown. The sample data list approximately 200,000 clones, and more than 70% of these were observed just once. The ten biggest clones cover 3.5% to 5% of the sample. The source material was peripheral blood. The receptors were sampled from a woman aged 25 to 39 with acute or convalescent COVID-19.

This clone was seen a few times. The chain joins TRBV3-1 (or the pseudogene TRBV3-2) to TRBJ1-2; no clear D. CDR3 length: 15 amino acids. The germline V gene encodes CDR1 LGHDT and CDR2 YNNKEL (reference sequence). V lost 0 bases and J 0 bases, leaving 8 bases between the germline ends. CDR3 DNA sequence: TGTGCCAGCAGCCAAGATAACAGTCCTAACTATGGCTACACCTTC. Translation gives CASSQDNSPNYGYTF.

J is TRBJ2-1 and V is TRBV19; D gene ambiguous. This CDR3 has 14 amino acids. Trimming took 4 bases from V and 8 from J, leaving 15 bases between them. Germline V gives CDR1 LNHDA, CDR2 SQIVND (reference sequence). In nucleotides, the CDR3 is TGTGCCAGTAGTAGGCTCTTGTCCACCGATGAGCAGTTCTTC. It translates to CASSRLLSTDEQFF.

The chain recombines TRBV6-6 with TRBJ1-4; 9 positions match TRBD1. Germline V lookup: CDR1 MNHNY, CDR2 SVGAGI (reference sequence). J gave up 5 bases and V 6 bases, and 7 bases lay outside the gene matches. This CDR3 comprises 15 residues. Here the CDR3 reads CASSSPGTGNEKLFF. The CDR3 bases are TGTGCCAGCAGCTCCCCCGGGACAGGGAATGAAAAACTGTTTTTT.

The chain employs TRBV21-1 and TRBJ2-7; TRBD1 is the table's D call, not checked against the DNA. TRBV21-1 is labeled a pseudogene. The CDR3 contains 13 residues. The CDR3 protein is CATHRDREYEQYF. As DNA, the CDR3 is TGTGCCACCCACCGGGACAGGGAGTACGAGCAGTACTTC.

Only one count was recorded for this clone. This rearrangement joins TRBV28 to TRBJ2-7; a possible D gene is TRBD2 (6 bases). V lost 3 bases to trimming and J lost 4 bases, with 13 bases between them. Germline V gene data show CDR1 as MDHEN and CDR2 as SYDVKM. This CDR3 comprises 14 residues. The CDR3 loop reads CASSLSRGRYEQYF. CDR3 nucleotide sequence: TGTGCCAGCAGTTTGAGTCGGGGGAGGTACGAGCAGTACTTC.

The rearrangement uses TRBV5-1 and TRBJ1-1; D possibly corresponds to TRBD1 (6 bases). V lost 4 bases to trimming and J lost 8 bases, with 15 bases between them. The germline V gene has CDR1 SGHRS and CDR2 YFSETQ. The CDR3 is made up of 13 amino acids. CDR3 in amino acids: CASSAPGHQEAFF. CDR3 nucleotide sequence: TGCGCCAGCAGCGCTCCGGGACACCAAGAAGCTTTCTTT.

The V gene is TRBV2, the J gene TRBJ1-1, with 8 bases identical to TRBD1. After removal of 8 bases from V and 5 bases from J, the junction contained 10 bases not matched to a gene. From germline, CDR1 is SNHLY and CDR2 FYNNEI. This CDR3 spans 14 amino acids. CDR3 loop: CASGVAGGITEAFF. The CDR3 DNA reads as TGTGCCAGCGGGGTAGCAGGGGGCATAACTGAAGCTTTCTTT.

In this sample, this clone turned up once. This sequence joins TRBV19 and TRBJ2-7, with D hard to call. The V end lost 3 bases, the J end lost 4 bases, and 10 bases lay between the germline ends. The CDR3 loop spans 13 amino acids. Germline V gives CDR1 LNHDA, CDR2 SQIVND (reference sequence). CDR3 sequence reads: CASSMVLRYEQYF. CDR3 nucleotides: TGTGCCAGTAGTATGGTACTACGGTACGAGCAGTACTTC.

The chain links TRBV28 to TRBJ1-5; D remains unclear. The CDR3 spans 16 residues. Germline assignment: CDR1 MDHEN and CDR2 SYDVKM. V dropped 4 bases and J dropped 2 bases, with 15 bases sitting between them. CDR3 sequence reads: CASSSLARVGNQPQHF. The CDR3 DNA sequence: TGTGCCAGCAGTTCATTAGCGAGGGTGGGCAATCAGCCCCAGCATTTT.

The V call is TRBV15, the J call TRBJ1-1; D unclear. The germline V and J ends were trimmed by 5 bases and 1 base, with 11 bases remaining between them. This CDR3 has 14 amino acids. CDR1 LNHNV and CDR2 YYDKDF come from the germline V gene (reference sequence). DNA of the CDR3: TGTGCCACCAGCCCTCGGTCCCGGAACACTGAAGCTTTCTTT. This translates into CATSPRSRNTEAFF.

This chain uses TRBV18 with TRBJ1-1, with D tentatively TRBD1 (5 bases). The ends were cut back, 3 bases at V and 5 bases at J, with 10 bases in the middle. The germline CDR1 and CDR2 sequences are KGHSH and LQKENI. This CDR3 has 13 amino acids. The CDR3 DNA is TGTGCCAGCTCACCTCTGGAGGGGACTGAAGCTTTCTTT. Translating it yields CASSPLEGTEAFF.

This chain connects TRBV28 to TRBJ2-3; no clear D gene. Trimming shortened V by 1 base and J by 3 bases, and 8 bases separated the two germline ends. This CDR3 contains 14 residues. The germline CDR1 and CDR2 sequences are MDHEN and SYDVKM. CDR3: CASSLFGVTDTQYF. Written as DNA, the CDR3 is TGTGCCAGCAGTTTATTTGGAGTAACAGATACGCAGTATTTT.